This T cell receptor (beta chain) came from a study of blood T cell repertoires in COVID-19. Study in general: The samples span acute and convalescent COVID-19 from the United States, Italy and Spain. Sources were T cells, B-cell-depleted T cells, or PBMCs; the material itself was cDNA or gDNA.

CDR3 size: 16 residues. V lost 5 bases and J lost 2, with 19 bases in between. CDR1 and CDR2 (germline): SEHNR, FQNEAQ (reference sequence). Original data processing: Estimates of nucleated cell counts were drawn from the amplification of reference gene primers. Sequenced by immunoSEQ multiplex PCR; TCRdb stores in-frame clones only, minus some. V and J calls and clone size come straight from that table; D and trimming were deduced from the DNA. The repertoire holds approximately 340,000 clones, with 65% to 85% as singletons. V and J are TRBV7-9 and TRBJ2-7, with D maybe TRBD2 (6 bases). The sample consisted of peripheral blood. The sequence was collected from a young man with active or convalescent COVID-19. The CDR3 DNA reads TGTGCCAGCAGCAACCTGTTGGGGGGTCCTCCCTACGAGCAGTACTTC. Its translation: CASSNLLGGPPYEQYF. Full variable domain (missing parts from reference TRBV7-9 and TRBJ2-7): DTGVSQNPRHKITKRGQNVTFRCDPISEHNRLYWYRQTLGQGPEFLTYFQNEAQLEKSRLLSDRFSAERPKGSFSTLEIQRTEQGDSAMYLCASSNLLGGPPYEQYFGPGTRLTVT.